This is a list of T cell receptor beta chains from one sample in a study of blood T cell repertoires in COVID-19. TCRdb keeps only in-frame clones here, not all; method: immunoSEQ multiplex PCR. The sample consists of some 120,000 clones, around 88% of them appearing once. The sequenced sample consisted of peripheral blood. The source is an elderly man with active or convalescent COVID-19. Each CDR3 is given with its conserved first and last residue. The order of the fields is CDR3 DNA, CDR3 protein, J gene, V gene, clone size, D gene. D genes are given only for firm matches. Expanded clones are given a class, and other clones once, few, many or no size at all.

DNA: TGTGCCAGCAGTGTCGTGCGGGGGGCCCAAGAGACCCAGTACTTC; CDR3: CASSVVRGAQETQYF; J: TRBJ2-5; V: TRBV2; size: NA; D: TRBD2
DNA: TGTGCCAGCAGCCAAGATGGCAGCTACGAGCAGTACTTC; CDR3: CASSQDGSYEQYF; J: TRBJ2-7; V: TRBV3-1/TRBV3-2; size: NA; D: NA
DNA: TGTGCCAGCAGCTTAGAATCCCGGGTGCGGTCTTACGAGCAGTACTTC; CDR3: CASSLESRVRSYEQYF; J: TRBJ2-7; V: TRBV11-2; size: NA; D: NA
DNA: TGTGCCAGCAGCCCGTTGACTAGCGGGGGGCCCTACGAGCAGTACTTC; CDR3: CASSPLTSGGPYEQYF; J: TRBJ2-7; V: TRBV2; size: few; D: TRBD2
DNA: TGCGCCAGCAGCCCTCGGGACAGCATGAACACTGAAGCTTTCTTT; CDR3: CASSPRDSMNTEAFF; J: TRBJ1-1; V: TRBV4-1; size: NA; D: TRBD1
DNA: TGTGCCAGCGGACGGGGGAACACTGAAGCTTTCTTT; CDR3: CASGRGNTEAFF; J: TRBJ1-1; V: TRBV2; size: NA; D: NA
DNA: TGCGCCAGCAGCTTGGTGCTAGCGGGGGCAGGGGAGACCCAGTACTTC; CDR3: CASSLVLAGAGETQYF; J: TRBJ2-5; V: TRBV5-1; size: NA; D: TRBD2
DNA: TGTGCCAGCAGCTATGAGTCGGGTAATACGCAGTATTTT; CDR3: CASSYESGNTQYF; J: TRBJ2-3; V: TRBV7-2; size: few; D: NA
DNA: TGTGCCTCGGGACATCTGGCAACTGGCTACACCTTC; CDR3: CASGHLATGYTF; J: TRBJ1-2; V: TRBV30; size: few; D: NA
DNA: TGTGCCAGCAGCCAAGGACAGGGTAACTACAATGAGCAGTTCTTC; CDR3: CASSQGQGNYNEQFF; J: TRBJ2-1; V: TRBV3-1/TRBV3-2; size: NA; D: TRBD1
DNA: TGTGCCAGCAGCTTAATCAGGGGGCGAGATGTGGATACGCAGTATTTT; CDR3: CASSLIRGRDVDTQYF; J: TRBJ2-3; V: TRBV7-2; size: NA; D: TRBD1
DNA: TGTGCCAGCAGCTTAGTCCGGGGGGTTCCAGGGGAGCAGTTCTTC; CDR3: CASSLVRGVPGEQFF; J: TRBJ2-1; V: TRBV11-3; size: NA; D: TRBD2
DNA: TGTGCCAGTGGGGGACAGGGGCCCTACGAGCAGTACTTC; CDR3: CASGGQGPYEQYF; J: TRBJ2-7; V: TRBV7-8; size: NA; D: TRBD1
DNA: TGTGCCAGTAGTGGGAGACGGGACAGCTATGGCTACACCTTC; CDR3: CASSGRRDSYGYTF; J: TRBJ1-2; V: TRBV19; size: few; D: TRBD1
DNA: TGTGCCAGCAGTGATAGCGGAGGTGACACGCAGTATTTT; CDR3: CASSDSGGDTQYF; J: TRBJ2-3; V: TRBV6-4; size: NA; D: NA
DNA: TGCGCCAGCAGCTTGCAGGGGGCAAACAAGGGTGAAGCTTTCTTT; CDR3: CASSLQGANKGEAFF; J: TRBJ1-1; V: TRBV5-1; size: NA; D: TRBD1
DNA: TGTGCCAGCATCCGGGGCGGGACCTACGAGCAGTACTTC; CDR3: CASIRGGTYEQYF; J: TRBJ2-7; V: TRBV5-6; size: NA; D: NA
DNA: TGTGCCAGCAGCTTAAAAGCGGGGGAGTTTCAAGAGACCCAGTACTTC; CDR3: CASSLKAGEFQETQYF; J: TRBJ2-5; V: TRBV11-2; size: once; D: TRBD2
DNA: TGTGCCAGCAGCGGCTGGGGACTAGCGGGGGGGTCCTACGAGCAGTACTTC; CDR3: CASSGWGLAGGSYEQYF; J: TRBJ2-7; V: TRBV13; size: NA; D: TRBD2
DNA: TGTGCCAGCGGGACAGGGCAAGAGACCCAGTACTTC; CDR3: CASGTGQETQYF; J: TRBJ2-5; V: TRBV10-3; size: few; D: TRBD1
DNA: TGCGCCAGCAGCTTAGCGGGGGGGCGGAATGAGCAGTTCTTC; CDR3: CASSLAGGRNEQFF; J: TRBJ2-1; V: TRBV5-1; size: NA; D: TRBD2
DNA: TGTGCCAGCAGTTCCCGGGACAGTGCGGTGCAGTACTTC; CDR3: CASSSRDSAVQYF; J: TRBJ2-7; V: TRBV28; size: NA; D: TRBD1
DNA: TGCGCCAGCAGCTTGTCCTGGGAGGGGGTTGGCTACACCTTC; CDR3: CASSLSWEGVGYTF; J: TRBJ1-2; V: TRBV5-1; size: NA; D: NA
DNA: TGTGCCAGCCGACTAGCGGGGACTAATAATGAGCAGTTCTTC; CDR3: CASRLAGTNNEQFF; J: TRBJ2-1; V: TRBV6-5; size: NA; D: TRBD2
DNA: TGTGCCAGCAGCCCCCCATCGGGGTGGCAAGAGACCCAGTACTTC; CDR3: CASSPPSGWQETQYF; J: TRBJ2-5; V: TRBV11-2; size: NA; D: NA
DNA: TGTGCCAGCAGCTTAGTGGGGACAGATGAAAAACTGTTTTTT; CDR3: CASSLVGTDEKLFF; J: TRBJ1-4; V: TRBV7-2; size: NA; D: TRBD1
DNA: TGTGCCAGCTCACCCGGGACAGGGGATTCTCAACTGTTTTTT; CDR3: CASSPGTGDSQLFF; J: TRBJ1-4; V: TRBV18; size: NA; D: TRBD1
DNA: TGTGCCAGCAGCCCGAGCCGGGAGGCCAACGTCCTGACTTTC; CDR3: CASSPSREANVLTF; J: TRBJ2-6; V: TRBV7-3; size: once; D: NA
DNA: TGCGCCAGCAGCCCGACGGACAGCTCCTACAATGAGCAGTTCTTC; CDR3: CASSPTDSSYNEQFF; J: TRBJ2-1; V: TRBV5-1; size: NA; D: NA
DNA: TGTGCCAGCAGCGCAGTAGGACAAATCTCTGGAAACACCATATATTTT; CDR3: CASSAVGQISGNTIYF; J: TRBJ1-3; V: TRBV9; size: NA; D: NA
DNA: TGCGCCAGCAGCTCGACGGGGGGGATTGGAGAGACCCAGTACTTC; CDR3: CASSSTGGIGETQYF; J: TRBJ2-5; V: TRBV5-1; size: NA; D: TRBD2
DNA: TGTGCCAGTAGTATTTCGGGATCTAATTCACCCCTCCACTTT; CDR3: CASSISGSNSPLHF; J: TRBJ1-6; V: TRBV19; size: NA; D: NA
DNA: TGCGCCAGCAGCTTGGGGGAGGGTAACGTCCTGACTTTC; CDR3: CASSLGEGNVLTF; J: TRBJ2-6; V: TRBV5-1; size: NA; D: TRBD2
DNA: TGTGCCACCAGTGATTCCGCGGCCGTGGGGCCGGAGACCCAGTACTTC; CDR3: CATSDSAAVGPETQYF; J: TRBJ2-5; V: TRBV24-1; size: NA; D: NA
DNA: TGTGCCAGCAGCACCAGACAGGGGTACGAGCAGTACTTC; CDR3: CASSTRQGYEQYF; J: TRBJ2-7; V: TRBV7-9; size: NA; D: TRBD1
DNA: TGTGCCAGCAGCTTAAGTACAGGAAATCAGCCCCAGCATTTT; CDR3: CASSLSTGNQPQHF; J: TRBJ1-5; V: TRBV7-9; size: few; D: NA
DNA: TGTGCCAGCAGTTCTAGCGGGGGGGAAGAGACCCAGTACTTC; CDR3: CASSSSGGEETQYF; J: TRBJ2-5; V: TRBV7-9; size: NA; D: TRBD2
DNA: TGTGCCAGCAGCGTAGGACTAGCGGGGGCTTACAATGAGCAGTTCTTC; CDR3: CASSVGLAGAYNEQFF; J: TRBJ2-1; V: TRBV9; size: NA; D: TRBD2
DNA: TGTGCCACGAGACAGGGGGGCTCCTACAATGAGCAGTTCTTC; CDR3: CATRQGGSYNEQFF; J: TRBJ2-1; V: TRBV19; size: once; D: TRBD1
DNA: TGCAGTGCTAGTCACAGGGACTATGGCTACACCTTC; CDR3: CSASHRDYGYTF; J: TRBJ1-2; V: TRBV20-1; size: NA; D: NA
DNA: TGTGCCAGCAGCCAAGACGGGACAGCTGTTCCCACTGAAGCTTTCTTT; CDR3: CASSQDGTAVPTEAFF; J: TRBJ1-1; V: TRBV3-1/TRBV3-2; size: NA; D: TRBD1
DNA: TGTGCCAGCAGCGTCCCCGGGACAGGGGAGACCCAGTACTTC; CDR3: CASSVPGTGETQYF; J: TRBJ2-5; V: TRBV9; size: NA; D: TRBD1
DNA: TGCGCCAGCAGCCCGGGGACAGGGGATGAAAAACTGTTTTTT; CDR3: CASSPGTGDEKLFF; J: TRBJ1-4; V: TRBV4-3; size: NA; D: TRBD1
DNA: TGTGCCAGCAGCTTAGAGCCAGGTGTAGATACGCAGTATTTT; CDR3: CASSLEPGVDTQYF; J: TRBJ2-3; V: TRBV7-2; size: NA; D: NA
DNA: TGTGCCAGCAGCTCAGGACTAGTTTGGGAGCAGTTCTTC; CDR3: CASSSGLVWEQFF; J: TRBJ2-1; V: TRBV7-2; size: few; D: TRBD2
DNA: TGTGCCAGCTCACCGACAGGGGGTGGCACAGATACGCAGTATTTT; CDR3: CASSPTGGGTDTQYF; J: TRBJ2-3; V: TRBV18; size: NA; D: TRBD1
DNA: TGTGCCAGCAGCTTACACTCCGGGGGGACATACAATGAGCAGTTCTTC; CDR3: CASSLHSGGTYNEQFF; J: TRBJ2-1; V: TRBV7-2; size: NA; D: NA
DNA: TGTGCCTGGAGTAGGGGCACTGAAGCTTTCTTT; CDR3: CAWSRGTEAFF; J: TRBJ1-1; V: TRBV30; size: NA; D: NA
DNA: TGTGCCAGCTCACCAGCTACGACAGGGGGGTACGAGCAGTACTTC; CDR3: CASSPATTGGYEQYF; J: TRBJ2-7; V: TRBV18; size: few; D: TRBD1
DNA: TGCGCCAGCAGCCGGACAATGAACACTGAAGCTTTCTTT; CDR3: CASSRTMNTEAFF; J: TRBJ1-1; V: TRBV4-1; size: NA; D: NA
DNA: TGTGCCAGCAGCAAGACAGGGGGGAATGAAAAACTGTTTTTT; CDR3: CASSKTGGNEKLFF; J: TRBJ1-4; V: TRBV11-2; size: NA; D: TRBD1